These T cell receptor beta chains were read from a single sample in a study of Graves' ophthalmopathy and Graves' hyperthyroidism. TCRdb re-derived calls from the multiplex PCR reads in MiXCR, one entry per CDR3 protein. The sample holds under 200,000 distinct CDR3 sequences, 37% seen once. Specimen: peripheral blood. Receptors originate from a woman aged 40 to 50 with Graves' ophthalmopathy. Both conserved end residues are part of each CDR3. A D gene is named only where the DNA matches it firmly. Part of the rows lack a size; the others show once, few, many or a class for expanded clones.

CDR3	DNA	D	size	V	J
CASSPTPETQYF	TGTGCCAGTAGCCCCACCCCCGAGACCCAGTACTTC	.	many	TRBV19	TRBJ2-5
CASSLIQGRYEQYF	TGTGCCAGCAGTTTGATCCAGGGCAGGTACGAGCAGTACTTC	.	many	TRBV12-3/TRBV12-4	TRBJ2-7
CASSNGLAGVVYF	TGTGCCAGCAGTAACGGGCTAGCGGGAGTAGTATACTTC	TRBD2	many	TRBV28	TRBJ2-4
CASSVRPAQHF	TGTGCCAGTAGCGTCCGACCAGCCCAGCATTTT	.	.	TRBV19	TRBJ1-5
CASRQTGFMNTEAFF	TGTGCCAGCAGGCAGACAGGGTTTATGAACACTGAAGCTTTCTTT	TRBD1	many	TRBV27	TRBJ1-1
CASSPSGSTYEQYF	TGCGCCAGCAGCCCGAGCGGGAGCACCTACGAGCAGTACTTC	TRBD2	.	TRBV4-1	TRBJ2-7
CASSLAGGAVPRGEQYF	TGTGCCAGCAGCTTAGCGGGCGGGGCAGTTCCCCGCGGAGAGCAGTACTTC	.	many	TRBV7-2	TRBJ2-7
CASGSGGGWYGYTF	TGTGCCAGCGGTTCAGGAGGAGGGTGGTATGGCTACACCTTC	.	many	TRBV28	TRBJ1-2
CASSQTGVNSPLHF	TGTGCCAGCAGCCAAACAGGGGTTAATTCACCCCTCCACTTT	TRBD1	many	TRBV7-3	TRBJ1-6
CASSSGDLAGELFF	TGTGCCAGCAGTTCCGGGGATCTCGCCGGGGAGCTGTTTTTT	.	many	TRBV28	TRBJ2-2
CASSHLVRGWGTEAFF	TGTGCCAGCAGCCACCTCGTCAGGGGTTGGGGCACTGAAGCTTTCTTT	.	.	TRBV6-2/TRBV6-3	TRBJ1-1
CATGTQNYEQYF	TGTGCCACCGGAACTCAGAACTACGAGCAGTACTTC	.	.	TRBV28	TRBJ2-7
CATSDPGRNQPQHF	TGTGCCACCAGTGACCCCGGACGGAATCAGCCCCAGCATTTT	.	.	TRBV24-1	TRBJ1-5
CASSLIGYEQYF	TGTGCCAGCAGTTTAATTGGGTACGAGCAGTACTTC	.	.	TRBV6-2/TRBV6-3	TRBJ2-7
CATSDPGQGDYGYTF	TGTGCCACCAGTGATCCGGGACAGGGGGACTATGGCTACACCTTC	TRBD1	medium-sized	TRBV24-1	TRBJ1-2
CASSLAGGMEETQYF	TGTGCCAGCAGTTTAGCGGGAGGGATGGAGGAGACCCAGTACTTC	TRBD2	few	TRBV12-3/TRBV12-4	TRBJ2-5
CASRLYYEQYF	TGTGCCAGCAGGTTGTACTACGAGCAGTACTTC	.	many	TRBV2	TRBJ2-7
CATSDPSGATQYF	TGTGCCACCAGTGATCCTAGCGGGGCGACCCAGTACTTC	TRBD2	.	TRBV24-1	TRBJ2-5
CASSTWTSGGLGSGANVLTF	TGTGCCAGCAGTACCTGGACTAGCGGGGGCCTTGGGAGCGGGGCCAACGTCCTGACTTTC	TRBD2	few	TRBV6-2/TRBV6-3	TRBJ2-6
CASSFGRAHGYTF	TGTGCCAGCAGTTTTGGCAGGGCCCATGGCTACACCTTC	.	few	TRBV12-3/TRBV12-4	TRBJ1-2
CASTGGFSALMDEQYF	TGTGCCAGCACCGGAGGTTTCTCGGCCCTCATGGACGAGCAGTACTTC	.	.	TRBV6-1	TRBJ2-7
CASSYASGSSYEQYF	TGTGCCAGCAGTTACGCTAGCGGGAGTTCCTACGAGCAGTACTTC	TRBD2	many	TRBV6-5	TRBJ2-7
CASSQDGGRGETQYF	TGTGCCAGCAGCCAAGACGGGGGGCGCGGGGAGACCCAGTACTTC	.	many	TRBV4-2	TRBJ2-5